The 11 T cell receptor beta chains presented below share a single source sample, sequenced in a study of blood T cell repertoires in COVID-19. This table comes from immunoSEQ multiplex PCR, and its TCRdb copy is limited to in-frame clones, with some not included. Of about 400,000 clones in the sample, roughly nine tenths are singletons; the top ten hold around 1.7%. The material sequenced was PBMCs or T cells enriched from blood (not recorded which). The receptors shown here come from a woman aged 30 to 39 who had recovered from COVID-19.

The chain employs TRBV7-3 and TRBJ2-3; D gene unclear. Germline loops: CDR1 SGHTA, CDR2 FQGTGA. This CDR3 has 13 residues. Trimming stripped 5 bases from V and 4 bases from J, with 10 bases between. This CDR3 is CASSTSPADTQYF. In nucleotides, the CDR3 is TGTGCCAGCAGCACCTCCCCGGCAGATACGCAGTATTTT.

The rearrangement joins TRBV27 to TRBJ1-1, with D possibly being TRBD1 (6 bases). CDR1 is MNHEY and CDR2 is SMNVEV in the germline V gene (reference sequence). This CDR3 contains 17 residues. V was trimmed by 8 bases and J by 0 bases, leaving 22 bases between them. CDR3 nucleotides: TGTGCCAGCGTAAACCAGGGGCTCGACGGGGTGAACACTGAAGCTTTCTTT. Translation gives CASVNQGLDGVNTEAFF.

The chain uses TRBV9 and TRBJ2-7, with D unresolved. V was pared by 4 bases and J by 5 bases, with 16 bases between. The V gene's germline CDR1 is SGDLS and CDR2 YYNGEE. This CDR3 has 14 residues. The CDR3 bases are TGTGCCAGCAGCCCCCTAGACGTGGTCCACGAGCAGTACTTC. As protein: CASSPLDVVHEQYF.

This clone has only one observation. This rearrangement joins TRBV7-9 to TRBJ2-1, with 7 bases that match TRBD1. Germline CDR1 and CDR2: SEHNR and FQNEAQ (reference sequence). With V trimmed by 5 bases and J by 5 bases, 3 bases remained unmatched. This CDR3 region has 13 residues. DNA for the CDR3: TGTGCCAGCAGCGTGGGACAGCACAATGAGCAGTTCTTC. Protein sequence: CASSVGQHNEQFF.

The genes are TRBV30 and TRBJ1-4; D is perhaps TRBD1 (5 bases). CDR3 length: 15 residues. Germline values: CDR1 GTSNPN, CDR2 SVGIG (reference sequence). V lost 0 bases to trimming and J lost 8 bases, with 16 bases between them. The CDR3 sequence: CAWSVLGAGFEKLFF. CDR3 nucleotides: TGTGCCTGGAGTGTACTTGGGGCAGGGTTCGAAAAACTGTTTTTT.

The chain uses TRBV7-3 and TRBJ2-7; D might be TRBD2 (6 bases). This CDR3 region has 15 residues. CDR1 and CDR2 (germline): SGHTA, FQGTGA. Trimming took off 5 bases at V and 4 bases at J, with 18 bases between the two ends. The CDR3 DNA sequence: TGTGCCAGCAGCCTTGCCCCGGGACTTAGTTACGAGCAGTACTTC. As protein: CASSLAPGLSYEQYF.

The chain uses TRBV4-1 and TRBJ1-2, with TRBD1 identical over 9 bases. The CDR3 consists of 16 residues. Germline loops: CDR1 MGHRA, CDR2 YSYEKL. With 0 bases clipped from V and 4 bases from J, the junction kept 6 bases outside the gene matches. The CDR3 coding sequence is TGCGCCAGCAGCCAAGAAGTCACAGGGGGCACCTATGGCTACACCTTC. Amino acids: CASSQEVTGGTYGYTF.

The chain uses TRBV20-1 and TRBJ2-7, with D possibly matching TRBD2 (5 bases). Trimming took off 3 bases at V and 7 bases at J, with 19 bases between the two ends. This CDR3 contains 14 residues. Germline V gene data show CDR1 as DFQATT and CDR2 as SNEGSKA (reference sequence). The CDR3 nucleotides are TGCAGTGCTAGTCCCACCGCACCCTCGGGAGAGCAGTACTTC. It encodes CSASPTAPSGEQYF.

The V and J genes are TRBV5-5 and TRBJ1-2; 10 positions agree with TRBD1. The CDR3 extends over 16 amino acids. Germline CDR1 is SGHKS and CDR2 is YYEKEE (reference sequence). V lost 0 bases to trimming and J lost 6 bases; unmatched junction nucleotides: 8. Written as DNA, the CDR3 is TGTGCCAGCAGCTTGGCCGGGACAGGGGAATTCGATGGCTACACCTTC. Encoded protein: CASSLAGTGEFDGYTF.

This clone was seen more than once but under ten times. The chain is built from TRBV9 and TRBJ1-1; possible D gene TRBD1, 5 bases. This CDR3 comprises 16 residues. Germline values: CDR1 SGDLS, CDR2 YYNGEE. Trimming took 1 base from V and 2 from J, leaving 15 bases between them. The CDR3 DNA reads TGTGCCAGCAGCGTATACGGGGGTGGAACTAACACTGAAGCTTTCTTT. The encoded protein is CASSVYGGGTNTEAFF.

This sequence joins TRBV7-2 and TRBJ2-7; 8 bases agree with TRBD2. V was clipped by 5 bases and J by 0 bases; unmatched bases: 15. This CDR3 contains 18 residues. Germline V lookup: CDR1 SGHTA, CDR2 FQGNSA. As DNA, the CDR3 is TGTGCCAGCAGCCGCTCCAACGGTCGGGGGGGCGCCTCCTACGAGCAGTACTTC. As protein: CASSRSNGRGGASYEQYF.